Each of the 11 T cell receptor beta chains below was sequenced from the same sample in a study of T cell clones after liver transplantation. The table came from immunoSEQ multiplex PCR; TCRdb's copy has only in-frame clones and leaves some out. This table holds roughly 57,000 clones, about 70% found once. The source material was CD4+ T cells from blood, sampled before liver transplant. Every receptor here comes from a human donor who received a liver transplant.

The CDR3 nucleotides read TGTGCCAGCAGCCCGCCGGACAGCCCGAACACCGGGGAGCTGTTTTTT. Protein sequence: CASSPPDSPNTGELFF. The chain links TRBV7-8 to TRBJ2-2; possible D gene TRBD1, 6 bases. The CDR3 covers 16 residues. The germline V gene has CDR1 SGHVS and CDR2 FQNEAQ. V shed 5 bases and J shed 0 bases, with 13 bases lying between them.

The V gene is TRBV4-1, the J gene TRBJ2-6; TRBD2 is a possible D gene (7 bases). In germline, CDR1 is MGHRA, CDR2 YSYEKL. CDR3 length: 19 amino acids. Trimming shortened V by 3 bases and J by 0 bases, and 18 bases separated the two germline ends. The CDR3 region is CASSHALRRGGSGANVLTF. The CDR3 nucleotides read TGCGCCAGCAGCCACGCCCTGAGGAGGGGGGGCTCTGGGGCCAACGTCCTGACTTTC.

This chain joins TRBV28 and TRBJ1-6; 10 nucleotides agree with TRBD1. The CDR3 covers 16 residues. With 6 bases clipped from V and 5 bases from J, the junction kept 7 bases outside the gene matches. Germline V gene lookup returns CDR1 MDHEN and CDR2 SYDVKM. The CDR3 loop is CASRNWGTGDNSPLHF. The CDR3 DNA follows: TGTGCCAGCAGGAATTGGGGGACAGGGGATAATTCACCCCTCCACTTT.

This chain connects TRBV2 to TRBJ2-7; TRBD1 matches at 9 bases. The V segment lost 6 bases and the J segment 3 bases; nucleotides outside the gene matches: 9. The germline V gene encodes CDR1 SNHLY and CDR2 FYNNEI. This CDR3 region has 15 residues. The CDR3 DNA sequence: TGTGCCAGCAGGGTGGGGACAGGGAGGGGCTACGAGCAGTACTTC. This codes for CASRVGTGRGYEQYF.

Written as DNA, the CDR3 is TGTGCCAGCAGCAAGGACAGAAGCTATGGCTACACCTTC. Translating it yields CASSKDRSYGYTF. This rearrangement joins TRBV5-6 to TRBJ1-2; perhaps TRBD1 as D (6 bases). CDR3 length equals 13 residues. Germline V gene lookup returns CDR1 SGHDT and CDR2 YYEEEE. Trimming left V 4 bases short and J 4 bases short, with 11 bases between.

The rearrangement links TRBV6-5 to TRBJ2-7; D is possibly TRBD1 (5 bases). V was cut by 7 bases and J by 4 bases, with 17 bases left in between. Germline V gene sequence: CDR1 MNHEY, CDR2 SVGAGI. The CDR3 has 14 residues. The CDR3 protein is CASTPPGQGYEQYF. The CDR3 region has the DNA TGTGCCAGCACCCCACCAGGGCAAGGATACGAGCAGTACTTC.

This chain connects TRBV4-1 to TRBJ2-6, with unresolved D. Germline V gives CDR1 MGHRA, CDR2 YSYEKL. Deletions cut 1 base from V and 4 bases from J, with 8 bases between. This CDR3 is built from 15 residues. The CDR3 protein is CASSQVRGGANVLTF. Here the CDR3 DNA reads TGCGCCAGCAGCCAAGTTCGCGGAGGGGCCAACGTCCTGACTTTC.

This clone has more than one count but fewer than ten. The rearrangement links TRBV2 to TRBJ2-5; 11 bases line up with TRBD1. J gave up 5 bases and V 8 bases, and 10 bases lay outside the gene matches. CDR3 length equals 15 residues. Germline CDR1 is SNHLY and CDR2 is FYNNEI. DNA for the CDR3: TGTGCCAGCGGGGGACAGGGGGTGGGTAGGGAGACCCAGTACTTC. Translation: CASGGQGVGRETQYF.

V gene TRBV10-1 combines with J gene TRBJ1-1; TRBD1 matches at 8 bases. Germline CDR1 reads WNHNN; CDR2 reads SYGVQD (reference sequence). J gave up 11 bases and V 4 bases, and 3 bases lay outside the gene matches. This CDR3 is 11 amino acids long. CDR3: CASSAGQGAFF. CDR3 in DNA: TGCGCCAGCAGTGCCGGACAGGGCGCTTTCTTT.

V gene TRBV30 combines with J gene TRBJ1-6; 7 positions match TRBD1. V was pared by 2 bases and J by 5 bases, with 6 bases of the junction left unmatched. CDR1 and CDR2 (germline): GTSNPN, SVGIG (reference sequence). This CDR3 is built from 15 residues. The CDR3: CAWSLSGGNNSPLHF. For the CDR3, the DNA is TGTGCCTGGAGTCTTTCAGGGGGAAATAATTCACCCCTCCACTTT.

V gene TRBV19 combines with J gene TRBJ2-3; D unclear. Germline CDR1 reads LNHDA; CDR2 reads SQIVND (reference sequence). Trimming shortened V by 5 bases and J by 3 bases, and 9 bases separated the two germline ends. There are 13 residues in the CDR3. Here the CDR3 reads CASSPRRTDTQYF. Here the CDR3 DNA reads TGTGCCAGTAGTCCCCGTCGGACAGATACGCAGTATTTT.